These 14 T cell receptor beta chains originate from one sample sequenced in a study of blood T cell repertoires in COVID-19. Clones were read by immunoSEQ multiplex PCR, and TCRdb kept only the in-frame ones, dropping some. The table shows roughly 280,000 clones, with approximately 90% occurring only once. Sequences were obtained from PBMCs or T cells enriched from blood (not recorded which). The receptor source for this set is a man aged 40-49 years who had been exposed to COVID-19.

The V and J genes are TRBV30 and TRBJ1-1; no clear D gene. CDR1 is GTSNPN, CDR2 SVGIG, per germline (reference sequence). Trimming removed 0 bases from V and 1 base from J, with 6 bases in between. The CDR3 consists of 13 residues. DNA for the CDR3: TGTGCCTGGAGTGTTAGAAGGAACACTGAAGCTTTCTTT. It translates to CAWSVRRNTEAFF.

This chain joins TRBV27 and TRBJ2-7; 9 bases fit TRBD1. The CDR3 runs 15 residues. From germline, CDR1 is MNHEY and CDR2 SMNVEV (reference sequence). Trimming removed 6 bases from V and 7 bases from J; junction bases left unmatched: 13. CDR3 in DNA: TGTGCCAGCAGACCAACCGGGACAGGGTCGGGTGAGCAGTACTTC. This gives the protein CASRPTGTGSGEQYF.

The V call is TRBV6-6, the J call TRBJ1-5; the match to TRBD1 covers 9 bases. Trimming at V came to 2 bases and at J to 5 bases, leaving 1 base not matched to a gene. The CDR3 length is 14 residues. The germline V gene encodes CDR1 MNHNY and CDR2 SVGAGI (reference sequence). The CDR3, as DNA: TGTGCCAGCAGTTACGGACAGGGGCATCAGCCCCAGCATTTT. Protein product: CASSYGQGHQPQHF.

This clone was seen just once. At the DNA level, this CDR3 is encoded by other sequences in the same sample as well. This chain joins TRBV28 and TRBJ1-2, with D possibly matching TRBD1 (5 bases). CDR1 and CDR2 (germline): MDHEN, SYDVKM. V was pared by 2 bases and J by 4 bases, with 8 bases between. The CDR3 extends over 13 amino acids. Here the CDR3 reads CASSLGQGYGYTF. The CDR3 DNA reads TGTGCCAGCAGTTTAGGGCAGGGCTATGGCTACACCTTC.

The chain couples TRBV27 to TRBJ2-1, with 11 bases identical to TRBD2. This CDR3 region has 16 residues. Germline loops: CDR1 MNHEY, CDR2 SMNVEV (reference sequence). Germline trimming cut 5 bases from V and 8 bases from J; bases unmatched to any gene: 11. CDR3 loop: CASSVGLAARPHEQFF. CDR3 coding DNA: TGTGCCAGCAGTGTGGGACTAGCGGCGAGACCGCATGAGCAGTTCTTC.

The chain combines TRBV12-3 or TRBV12-4 with TRBJ1-1; D uncertain. The V and J ends lost 4 bases and 1 base respectively, with 7 bases between them. This CDR3 spans 13 amino acids. CDR3 in amino acids: CASSYQRNTEAFF. In DNA form, the CDR3 reads TGTGCCAGCAGTTATCAGCGGAACACTGAAGCTTTCTTT.

CDR3 bases: TGTGCCAGCAGTTTAATTGCCGGGGGCACTGAAGCTTTCTTT. Translating gives CASSLIAGGTEAFF. The chain carries TRBV28 and TRBJ1-1, with D tentatively TRBD1 (5 bases). Germline V gene sequence: CDR1 MDHEN, CDR2 SYDVKM. Deletions cut 2 bases from V and 4 bases from J, with 11 bases between. The CDR3 loop spans 14 amino acids.

This chain links TRBV5-5 with TRBJ1-5; 11 positions match TRBD1. V dropped 4 bases and J dropped 5; count of bases not matched to a gene: 5. This CDR3 region has 15 residues. Per germline, CDR1 SGHKS and CDR2 YYEKEE (reference sequence). The CDR3 spells CASSRTGGRDQPQHF. Here the CDR3 DNA reads TGTGCCAGCAGCCGGACAGGGGGCCGAGATCAGCCCCAGCATTTT.

As DNA, the CDR3 is TGTGCCACCAGTGCGGGATTTAACACTGAAGCTTTCTTT. Its translation is CATSAGFNTEAFF. The chain uses TRBV24-1 and TRBJ1-1; D unclear. From germline, CDR1 is KGHDR and CDR2 SFDVKD. The ends were cut back, 5 bases at V and 2 bases at J, with 8 bases in the middle. The length of the CDR3 is 13 residues.

The J gene is TRBJ2-7, the V gene TRBV5-4, with TRBD2 identical over 9 bases. The CDR3 consists of 14 residues. The J segment lost 6 bases and the V segment lost 4 bases, leaving 8 bases of the junction unmatched. Germline CDR1 reads SGHNT; CDR2 reads YYREEE (reference sequence). Here the CDR3 DNA reads TGTGCCAGCAGCCCTGGGCGGGAGGGAAGCGAGCAGTACTTC. It is translated as CASSPGREGSEQYF.

This sequence joins TRBV28 and TRBJ1-4; D is unclear. The CDR3 runs 14 residues. Trimming left V 3 bases short and J 1 base short, with 6 bases between. Germline values: CDR1 MDHEN, CDR2 SYDVKM. The CDR3 bases are TGTGCCAGCAGTTTCCGGGGAACTAATGAAAAACTGTTTTTT. Its translation: CASSFRGTNEKLFF.

The V call is TRBV5-1, the J call TRBJ2-7, with TRBD2 identical over 13 bases. With V trimmed by 3 bases and J by 5 bases, 2 bases remained unmatched. There are 14 residues in the CDR3. CDR1 SGHRS and CDR2 YFSETQ come from the germline V gene. CDR3 sequence: CASSSGLAGDEQYF. CDR3 nucleotides: TGCGCCAGCAGCTCCGGACTAGCGGGAGACGAGCAGTACTTC.

Only a few counts were recorded for this clone. The chain is built from TRBV7-9 and TRBJ1-1; the D gene is possibly TRBD1 (5 bases). Trimming pared 1 base from V and 6 bases from J, leaving 9 bases between. Germline loops: CDR1 SEHNR, CDR2 FQNEAQ (reference sequence). The CDR3 has 13 residues. The CDR3, as DNA: TGTGCCAGCAGCTTAGTTGCGGGGCCTGAAGCTTTCTTT. It translates to CASSLVAGPEAFF. Using reference TRBV7-9 and TRBJ1-1 for the parts outside the CDR3, the full variable domain is DTGVSQNPRHKITKRGQNVTFRCDPISEHNRLYWYRQTLGQGPEFLTYFQNEAQLEKSRLLSDRFSAERPKGSFSTLEIQRTEQGDSAMYLCASSLVAGPEAFFGQGTRLTVV.

This clone was counted between two and nine times. The V gene is TRBV3-1 (or the pseudogene TRBV3-2), the J gene TRBJ2-1; 12 bases are shared with TRBD2. Looked up from germline, CDR1 is LGHDT and CDR2 is YNNKEL (reference sequence). This CDR3 is 19 amino acids long. V lost 0 bases to trimming and J lost 8 bases; unmatched junction nucleotides: 14. This CDR3 is CASSQDTLRTSGIGDEQFF. The CDR3 nucleotides are TGTGCCAGCAGCCAAGATACCCTTCGGACTAGCGGGATAGGGGATGAGCAGTTCTTC.